This TCR beta chain was obtained from a study of neurological immune-mediated disorders (dated by TCRdb to between 2019 and 2020). As for the study more broadly: Among the roughly 34 multiple sclerosis patients, relapsing-remitting MS was present in approximately 31 and secondary progressive MS was present in 3. The cohort included about 66 subjects: 14 with HAM/TSP, approximately 35 with multiple sclerosis, and roughly 20 healthy controls. The study compared peripheral blood TCR-beta repertoires of HTLV-I-associated myelopathy (HAM/TSP) patients, multiple sclerosis patients and healthy controls using UMI-based sequencing. Longitudinal HAM/TSP and healthy donors had 3 time-points each (about 3-45 month intervals). Longitudinal samples, technical triplicates and paired sorted CD4+ and CD8+ T-cell subsets, alongside PBMC samples, were included among the approximately 110 TCR-beta libraries.

The time point label on this specimen signifies: longitudinal time-point 2. For unsorted PBMC libraries, 2 million PBMCs were used after storage in RNAlater at -80 degrees C until RNA extraction. The multiple sclerosis patients were enrolled in a US clinical protocol that evaluated disease progression with magnetic resonance imaging. Peripheral blood underwent Ficoll-Hypaque density gradient centrifugation to isolate PBMCs, which were then cryopreserved in liquid nitrogen. Study-wide findings and limitations: TCR clonal expansion was highest in HAM/TSP patients and lowest in MS patients, with MS patients falling below even healthy controls. The MS cluster showed no association with clinical or MRI features, and the authors stated that larger cohorts are needed. No identical CDR3 amino acid sequences were found to be shared among expanded clones across subjects, suggesting that TCR-beta repertoires were private in all groups. Repertoires from 18 of 34 MS patients were grouped by phylogenetic analysis into a cluster of related CDR3 sequences, suggesting a possible repertoire-level signature.

Per the germline V gene, SGHRS is the CDR1 and YFSETQ is the CDR2. There are 15 amino acids in the CDR3, from cysteine to phenylalanine inclusive. The DNA shown is the 45-base CDR3, in frame from base 1. At the junction V is shortened by 1 base and J by 0 bases, with 10 bases in between. To synthesize cDNA, template-switch 5'RACE was performed with a primer carrying a 10-nucleotide random unique molecular identifier so that each TCR transcript was tagged. Over 170 million TCR-beta sequences, covering 15-18 subjects, were produced in each sequencing run. The RNeasy kit was used for extraction of total RNA. Using the KAPA Real-time Library Amplification kit, TCR-beta VDJ regions were amplified with primers for the TCR constant region and the 5'RACE anchor. A first PCR added sample indexes and Illumina adaptors, after which a second PCR increased the library yield. After Ampure bead purification, the roughly 650 bp TCR product was size-selected on a 2% E-gel SizeSelection system. Before pooling, library quality was checked on a Bioanalyzer, concentration was measured with Qubit, and libraries were quantified with the Kapa Library Quantification kit. Paired-end 2 x 150 bp sequencing of the libraries was performed on an Illumina HiSeq 2500. To increase sequence diversity, roughly 25-31% phiX was spiked into each library pool. Turning to the authors' computational methods: Quality-filtered reads were processed with the UMI-based MiGEC pipeline, and over 90% of raw TCR sequences were removed by the MiGEC pipeline during error correction. VDJ genes were aligned to IMGT germline references, and each clonotype was defined by a unique CDR3 amino acid sequence together with V-J genes. Clonal expansion, Shannon diversity, and CDR3 relatedness (CalcPairwiseDistances, ClusterSamples) were evaluated with VDJtools, and phylogenetic trees were built with CLCbio workbench. Clones with at least 8 unique UMIs were defined as expanded, with this threshold being based on coefficient-of-variation modelling across technical triplicates. TCRdb reanalyzed the raw reads on its own, using fastp at Q25 for trimming and MiXCR for clone calling, and kept in-frame beta chains. Records with the same CDR3 protein are collapsed into one entry carrying the most frequent genes and DNA. The V and J calls shown here were made by TCRdb, not taken from the authors' results. The sample table lists about 80,000 distinct CDR3 sequences, 5.8% of them with a count of one. The ten largest make up over 6.5% of the sample.

This clonotype was counted ten times or more. Its antigen is not yet known. No much larger clone is present one base from it, and per-base qualities are unavailable. The chain joins TRBV5-1 to TRBJ2-5; TRBD1 could be the D gene, as 6 bases match. The sequencing sample was made of PBMCs. This clonotype was obtained from a woman aged 60 to 75 with multiple sclerosis. The nucleotides read TGCGCCAGCAGCTTGAGGGGGACGTACCAAGAGACCCAGTACTTC. It codes for CASSLRGTYQETQYF.